This T cell receptor (beta chain) was documented in a study of response to subunit inactivated influenza vaccine. TCRdb re-called the RT-PCR reads through MiXCR, storing one row per CDR3 protein. Here the sample spans approximately 700,000 distinct CDR3 sequences, 11% to 15% being singletons. This CDR3 has 15 residues. Trimming shortened V by 3 bases and J by 0 bases, and 10 bases separated the two germline ends. Germline V lookup: CDR1 SGDLS, CDR2 YYNGEE. Study observations and caveats: It was the authors' suggestion that each seasonal influenza vaccination recruits few new T cells.

Turning to this clonotype: Its antigen is currently unknown.

The clonotype comes from a man in his fifties who received an inactivated influenza vaccine. The chain combines TRBV9 with TRBJ2-1; a possible D gene is TRBD1 (5 bases). The specimen comprised PBMCs from blood, sampled approximately 15 days before vaccination. CDR3 residues: CASSARAASYNEQFF. The DNA for the CDR3 is TGTGCCAGCAGCGCCAGGGCGGCCTCCTACAATGAGCAGTTCTTC.